This T cell receptor beta chain was recorded in a study of tumor and adjacent non-tumor tissue in lung cancer. Study as a whole: The patients, roughly 9 men and a few women, were 31 to 76 with stage I to III disease.

RNA was extracted from bulk tissue without any cell sorting. This non-tumor lung sample came from over 3 cm beyond the tumor edge. A modified ARM-PCR protocol with three rounds of nested PCR amplified TCRbeta. In TCRdb, the multiplex PCR reads were re-called with MiXCR into one record per CDR3 protein. The repertoire holds 80,000 to 100,000 distinct CDR3 sequences, with around three quarters as singletons. Study outcomes and limitations: Compared with tumor, normal lung showed significantly lower TCR diversity.

This clonotype was counted many times. Its antigen is not known. V gave up 2 bases and J gave up 6 bases; unmatched junction bases: 3. From germline, CDR1 is SGHVS and CDR2 FQNEAQ. This CDR3 has 15 residues. The TCR comes from a man aged 55 to 70 with small cell lung cancer. Sequencing was done on a sample of distant non-tumor lung tissue. The V gene is TRBV7-8, the J gene TRBJ2-2, with 10 bases identical to TRBD2. The CDR3 DNA reads TGTGCCAGCAGCTTATCCGGGACTAGCGCCGGGGAGCTGTTTTTT. It encodes CASSLSGTSAGELFF.